These T cell receptor beta chains were read from a single sample in a study of blood T cell repertoires in COVID-19. Measured with immunoSEQ multiplex PCR; TCRdb has only the in-frame clones, and not every one. Of approximately 160,000 clones in the sample, 80% to 90% were seen once. Specimen: PBMCs or T cells enriched from blood (not recorded which). The source of these receptors is a woman between 50 and 59 years old who had recovered from COVID-19. CDR3s include the opening cysteine and the closing phenylalanine or tryptophan. A D gene is named only where the DNA matches it firmly. Where a row states a size, it is once, few, many or the class of an expanded clone; other rows omit it.

j_call: TRBJ2-1
clone_size: .
v_call: TRBV20-1
d_call: .
cdr3_nt: TGCAGTGCTAGTCTCCGGGGCTCCTACAATGAGCAGTTCTTC
cdr3_aa: CSASLRGSYNEQFF

j_call: TRBJ1-5
clone_size: once
v_call: TRBV2
d_call: TRBD1
cdr3_nt: TGTGCCAGCAGCCGGGACAGACTTAGCAATCAGCCCCAGCATTTT
cdr3_aa: CASSRDRLSNQPQHF

j_call: TRBJ1-2
clone_size: .
v_call: TRBV27
d_call: .
cdr3_nt: TGTGCCAGCAGTTTTCAGGGGTCGTCAGGCTACACCTTC
cdr3_aa: CASSFQGSSGYTF

j_call: TRBJ2-5
clone_size: .
v_call: TRBV2
d_call: TRBD1
cdr3_nt: TGTGCCAGCAGTGAAGGGTGGGACAGAGAGACCCAGTACTTC
cdr3_aa: CASSEGWDRETQYF

j_call: TRBJ1-2
clone_size: .
v_call: TRBV5-1
d_call: .
cdr3_nt: TGCGCCAGCAGCCCGCCCCTTACAGCTAACTATGGCTACACCTTC
cdr3_aa: CASSPPLTANYGYTF

j_call: TRBJ2-3
clone_size: .
v_call: TRBV6-5
d_call: .
cdr3_nt: TGTGCCAGCAGCCGTCAGTCTAGAGATACGCAGTATTTT
cdr3_aa: CASSRQSRDTQYF

j_call: TRBJ2-1
clone_size: .
v_call: TRBV5-1
d_call: .
cdr3_nt: TGCGCCAGCAGCTTGAGTGGGGAGAATGAGCAGTTCTTC
cdr3_aa: CASSLSGENEQFF

j_call: TRBJ2-5
clone_size: .
v_call: TRBV7-8
d_call: TRBD1
cdr3_nt: TGTGCCAGCAGCTTAGACAGGGGACGCGAGACCCAGTACTTC
cdr3_aa: CASSLDRGRETQYF

j_call: TRBJ2-3
clone_size: .
v_call: TRBV5-1
d_call: .
cdr3_nt: TGCGCCAGCTCTGGGACTGCCATCGATACGCAGTATTTT
cdr3_aa: CASSGTAIDTQYF

j_call: TRBJ1-6
clone_size: .
v_call: TRBV6-5
d_call: TRBD1
cdr3_nt: TGTGCCAGCAGTAGTGGGACAGCTTATAATTCACCCCTCCACTTT
cdr3_aa: CASSSGTAYNSPLHF

j_call: TRBJ1-2
clone_size: .
v_call: TRBV27
d_call: .
cdr3_nt: TGTGCCAGCCAACCGCGGGAGGACTATGGCTACACCTTC
cdr3_aa: CASQPREDYGYTF

j_call: TRBJ2-3
clone_size: .
v_call: TRBV3-1/TRBV3-2
d_call: TRBD2
cdr3_nt: TGTGCCAGCAGCCAGACTAGCGGGCCCCCAGATACGCAGTATTTT
cdr3_aa: CASSQTSGPPDTQYF

j_call: TRBJ1-5
clone_size: .
v_call: TRBV7-8
d_call: .
cdr3_nt: TGTGCCAGCAGCCCAACCGGGCCGGGGGTGCCCCAGCATTTT
cdr3_aa: CASSPTGPGVPQHF

j_call: TRBJ2-5
clone_size: .
v_call: TRBV5-6
d_call: TRBD1
cdr3_nt: TGTGCCAGCAGCTTGGAAAGAGGGGGCTTAGAGACCCAGTACTTC
cdr3_aa: CASSLERGGLETQYF

j_call: TRBJ2-7
clone_size: .
v_call: TRBV6-2/TRBV6-3
d_call: .
cdr3_nt: TGTGCCAGCAGCTTTACAGAATACGAGCAGTACTTC
cdr3_aa: CASSFTEYEQYF

j_call: TRBJ2-2
clone_size: .
v_call: TRBV4-2
d_call: TRBD2
cdr3_nt: TGTGCCAGCAGCCACCGGGGGGGAGGGACCGGGGAGCTGTTTTTT
cdr3_aa: CASSHRGGGTGELFF

j_call: TRBJ1-6
clone_size: .
v_call: TRBV2
d_call: .
cdr3_nt: TGTGCCAGCAGTGAAGGTCTCAGCTCCTATAATTCACCCCTCCACTTT
cdr3_aa: CASSEGLSSYNSPLHF

j_call: TRBJ2-7
clone_size: .
v_call: TRBV5-1
d_call: TRBD2
cdr3_nt: TGCGCCAGCAGCTCTACCAAAATAACTAGCGGGAGGACCTACGAGCAGTACTTC
cdr3_aa: CASSSTKITSGRTYEQYF

j_call: TRBJ1-5
clone_size: .
v_call: TRBV7-8
d_call: .
cdr3_nt: TGTGCCAGCAGCTTGGAACAGCGACTATATAGCAATCAGCCCCAGCATTTT
cdr3_aa: CASSLEQRLYSNQPQHF

j_call: TRBJ2-7
clone_size: .
v_call: TRBV11-3
d_call: TRBD2
cdr3_nt: TGTGCCAGCAGCTCTGGGAGGACTAGCGGGCGCGAGCAGTACTTC
cdr3_aa: CASSSGRTSGREQYF

j_call: TRBJ1-1
clone_size: .
v_call: TRBV11-3
d_call: TRBD1
cdr3_nt: TGTGCCAGCAGCCCCACAGAAAGACAGGGTAAAGTCGCTGAAGCTTTCTTT
cdr3_aa: CASSPTERQGKVAEAFF

j_call: TRBJ2-6
clone_size: .
v_call: TRBV7-9
d_call: TRBD1
cdr3_nt: TGTGCCAGCAGCTTGACACAGGGGACTGGGGCCAACGTCCTGACTTTC
cdr3_aa: CASSLTQGTGANVLTF

j_call: TRBJ1-2
clone_size: .
v_call: TRBV20-1
d_call: .
cdr3_nt: TGCAGTGTAACGGGTGGGGGCTACACCTTC
cdr3_aa: CSVTGGGYTF

j_call: TRBJ1-2
clone_size: .
v_call: TRBV4-3
d_call: .
cdr3_nt: TGCGCCAGCAGCCCTACAGGGCCGAAGACATATGGCTACACCTTC
cdr3_aa: CASSPTGPKTYGYTF

j_call: TRBJ1-1
clone_size: .
v_call: TRBV18
d_call: .
cdr3_nt: TGTGCCAGCTCACAGACTTCAACAGGTCTGGGTCTCTCTGAAGCTTTCTTT
cdr3_aa: CASSQTSTGLGLSEAFF

j_call: TRBJ1-5
clone_size: many
v_call: TRBV19
d_call: .
cdr3_nt: TGTGCCAGTAGTTTGAGGGAGGGCAATCAGCCCCAGCATTTT
cdr3_aa: CASSLREGNQPQHF

j_call: TRBJ2-1
clone_size: .
v_call: TRBV7-9
d_call: TRBD2
cdr3_nt: TGTGCCAGCAGCTTAGCTAGCGGGGTACAGTTCTTC
cdr3_aa: CASSLASGVQFF

j_call: TRBJ2-6
clone_size: .
v_call: TRBV24-1
d_call: .
cdr3_nt: TGTGCCACCAGTGATCGGGGGGCGCTGATTGTCTCTGGGGCCAACGTCCTGACTTTC
cdr3_aa: CATSDRGALIVSGANVLTF

j_call: TRBJ2-7
clone_size: .
v_call: TRBV4-1
d_call: TRBD2
cdr3_nt: TGCGCCAGCAGCCAAGACGCTAGCGGGAGTACCTACGAGCAGTACTTC
cdr3_aa: CASSQDASGSTYEQYF

j_call: TRBJ1-2
clone_size: .
v_call: TRBV7-2
d_call: TRBD1
cdr3_nt: TGTGCCAGCAGCTTCAACCGGGACAGGGGAAATGGCTACACCTTC
cdr3_aa: CASSFNRDRGNGYTF

j_call: TRBJ2-3
clone_size: .
v_call: TRBV6-2/TRBV6-3
d_call: TRBD2
cdr3_nt: TGTGCCAGCGGCCAGCGGGGTGTAAGCACAGATACGCAGTATTTT
cdr3_aa: CASGQRGVSTDTQYF

j_call: TRBJ2-1
clone_size: .
v_call: TRBV20-1
d_call: .
cdr3_nt: TGCAGTGCTAGTAGGGGGGGCCCCAATGAGCAGTTCTTC
cdr3_aa: CSASRGGPNEQFF

j_call: TRBJ1-5
clone_size: .
v_call: TRBV9
d_call: TRBD1
cdr3_nt: TGTGCCAGCAGCGCCTCGGACAGGGCGAAGCCCCAGCATTTT
cdr3_aa: CASSASDRAKPQHF

j_call: TRBJ1-2
clone_size: .
v_call: TRBV2
d_call: TRBD1
cdr3_nt: TGTGCCAGCAGTCTACAGGGGGGGAGAAACGGCTACACCTTC
cdr3_aa: CASSLQGGRNGYTF

j_call: TRBJ1-2
clone_size: .
v_call: TRBV5-4
d_call: TRBD1
cdr3_nt: TGTGCCAGCTTTTTCACAGGGGGCGGTGGCTACACCTTC
cdr3_aa: CASFFTGGGGYTF

j_call: TRBJ2-7
clone_size: .
v_call: TRBV6-5
d_call: TRBD1
cdr3_nt: TGTGCCAGCAGTCACAGGGGGCGAGGAGCTGGTGAGCAGTACTTC
cdr3_aa: CASSHRGRGAGEQYF

j_call: TRBJ1-1
clone_size: .
v_call: TRBV18
d_call: .
cdr3_nt: TGTGCCAGCTCACTGTCGGTTTCGAACACTGAAGCTTTCTTT
cdr3_aa: CASSLSVSNTEAFF

j_call: TRBJ2-5
clone_size: .
v_call: TRBV13
d_call: .
cdr3_nt: TGTGCCAGCAGCCACCAGGGGGGAGAGCCGACCCAGTACTTC
cdr3_aa: CASSHQGGEPTQYF

j_call: TRBJ2-7
clone_size: .
v_call: TRBV3-1/TRBV3-2
d_call: .
cdr3_nt: TGTGCCAGCAGCCAAGGGGCGGGGAACTCCTACGAGCAGTACTTC
cdr3_aa: CASSQGAGNSYEQYF

j_call: TRBJ1-4
clone_size: few
v_call: TRBV10-1
d_call: TRBD1
cdr3_nt: TGCGCCAACCGGACAGGGAGCTTGAGTGGCGAAAAACTGTTTTTT
cdr3_aa: CANRTGSLSGEKLFF

j_call: TRBJ1-6
clone_size: .
v_call: TRBV19
d_call: TRBD1
cdr3_nt: TGTGCCAGTAACGCCGGGACAGCGAATTCACCCCTCCACTTT
cdr3_aa: CASNAGTANSPLHF